This T cell receptor (beta chain) was captured by sequencing in a study of PD-1 blockade in classical Hodgkin lymphoma. Germline V gene sequence: CDR1 MGHRA, CDR2 YSYEKL. The CDR3 sequence is 15 residues long. V lost 3 bases and J 2 bases, leaving 14 bases between the germline ends. Points from the study as a whole: There remain no defined causes for the repertoire differences, which possibly reflect disease activity or prior therapy. Healthy donors were reported to have higher baseline TCR diversity than newly diagnosed patients. It was CD4+ TCR diversity, not CD8+, that rose significantly by C4D1.

This clone was counted between two and nine times. Its antigen is undetermined. Clones were read by immunoSEQ multiplex PCR, and TCRdb kept only the in-frame ones, dropping some. The sample shows more than 50,000 clones, about two thirds of them seen only once. Relapse after autologous stem cell transplantation occurred in every patient, and brentuximab vedotin exposure varied. Complete response, partial response or progressive disease was recorded as best response. The source is a human donor with classical Hodgkin lymphoma. This chain uses TRBV4-1 with TRBJ2-7; D remains unclear. Sequenced here: peripheral blood mononuclear cells (PBMCs), sampled before the second cycle of nivolumab. CDR3 sequence: CASSQDSGPTYEQYF. CDR3 in DNA: TGCGCCAGCAGCCAGGATTCTGGACCGACCTACGAGCAGTACTTC.